Sequencing of this T cell receptor beta chain was carried out in a study of blood T cell repertoires in COVID-19. About the study: T cells, B-cell-depleted T cells, or PBMCs supplied cDNA or gDNA.

Using immunoSEQ multiplex PCR, the repertoire was profiled, and TCRdb retains in-frame clones only, with some absent. The sample includes about 200,000 clones, 89% seen only once; the top ten take over 7%. The V gene's germline CDR1 is MDHEN and CDR2 SYDVKM. Trimming shortened V by 7 bases and J by 9 bases, and 18 bases separated the two germline ends. The CDR3 totals 13 residues. Sample: PBMCs or T cells enriched from blood (not recorded which). The clonotype comes from a woman younger than 30 who had recovered from COVID-19. The rearrangement joins TRBV28 to TRBJ1-2; a possible D gene is TRBD1 (5 bases). This chain's CDR3 is CASKSRGELRYTF. The CDR3, as DNA: TGTGCCAGCAAATCCCGGGGGGAACTCCGCTACACCTTC.